The subject of this entry is one T cell receptor (beta chain). This CDR3 has 15 residues. The germline V gene has CDR1 PRHDT and CDR2 FYEKMQ (reference sequence). Trimming left V 5 bases short and J 1 base short, with 14 bases between. Within 2 weeks of study entry, exposed participants had contacted a PCR-confirmed or clinician-diagnosed COVID-19 case. Assay used: immunoSEQ multiplex PCR; TCRdb lists only in-frame clones, some missing. Of 200,000 to 250,000 clones in the sample, about 83% are singletons; the top ten hold about 4.6%. This sample was included in a study of blood T cell repertoires in COVID-19. Across the whole study: T cells, B-cell-depleted T cells, or PBMCs supplied cDNA or gDNA.

The TCR was taken from a woman between 45 and 65 years old who had been exposed to COVID-19. V gene TRBV13 combines with J gene TRBJ1-2, with a possible D match to TRBD1 (6 bases). The sample comprised PBMCs or T cells enriched from blood (not recorded which). The CDR3, as DNA: TGTGCCAGCAGCCGTCAACAGGGTTATAACTATGGCTACACCTTC. Translation gives CASSRQQGYNYGYTF. Using reference TRBV13 and TRBJ1-2 for the parts outside the CDR3, the full variable domain is AAGVIQSPRHLIKEKRETATLKCYPIPRHDTVYWYQQGPGQDPQFLISFYEKMQSDKGSIPDRFSAQQFSDYHSELNMSSLELGDSALYFCASSRQQGYNYGYTFGSGTRLTVV.